The 13 T cell receptor beta chains given below trace back to one sample, sequenced in a study of blood T cell repertoires in COVID-19. TCRdb keeps only in-frame clones here, not all; method: immunoSEQ multiplex PCR. The table includes approximately 72,000 clones, around 82% detected once. Sequencing input: peripheral blood. These receptors came from a man aged 45-65 years with active COVID-19.

In DNA form, the CDR3 reads TGTGCCAGCAGCCAATCCGGGACTAGCGGATGGGAAGAGCAGTTCTTC. It specifies CASSQSGTSGWEEQFF. The chain links TRBV3-1 (or the pseudogene TRBV3-2) to TRBJ2-1, with TRBD2 matching 11 bases. This CDR3 has 16 residues. V lost 2 bases, J lost 10 bases, and 10 bases stayed unmatched. Germline V CDR1 and CDR2: LGHDT, YNNKEL (reference sequence).

The chain carries TRBV5-1 and TRBJ2-1, with TRBD2 identical over 13 bases. The CDR3 is 16 amino acids. V shed 0 bases, J shed 5 bases, and the junction held 2 bases outside the gene matches. Germline V CDR1 and CDR2: SGHRS, YFSETQ. The CDR3 region has the DNA TGCGCCAGCAGCTTGGGGGGGACTAGCGGGAACAATGAGCAGTTCTTC. This encodes CASSLGGTSGNNEQFF.

The V gene is TRBV19, the J gene TRBJ2-3, with 13 bases identical to TRBD2. With 8 bases clipped from V and 3 bases from J, the junction kept 5 bases outside the gene matches. This CDR3 has 15 residues. CDR1 LNHDA and CDR2 SQIVND come from the germline V gene (reference sequence). The CDR3 nucleotides are TGTGCCAGTGCGGGACTAGCGGGGATAACAGATACGCAGTATTTT. Translating it yields CASAGLAGITDTQYF.

The V and J genes are TRBV9 and TRBJ1-3; D uncertain. The V gene's germline CDR1 is SGDLS and CDR2 YYNGEE. V shed 0 bases and J shed 3 bases, with 13 bases lying between them. The CDR3 loop spans 16 amino acids. In DNA form, the CDR3 reads TGTGCCAGCAGCGTAGGATCGGAGGTCGATGGAAACACCATATATTTT. Protein sequence: CASSVGSEVDGNTIYF.

The chain has TRBV5-1 and TRBJ2-3; 9 positions match TRBD2. CDR1 and CDR2 from the germline V gene are SGHRS and YFSETQ. V lost 2 bases to trimming and J lost 4 bases; unmatched junction nucleotides: 5. CDR3 length: 15 amino acids. The CDR3 bases are TGCGCCAGCAGCTTTCGCGGGGGGGCGTCAGATACGCAGTATTTT. Translating gives CASSFRGGASDTQYF.

The V and J genes are TRBV7-2 and TRBJ1-2; 9 bases line up with TRBD1. CDR3 length equals 15 residues. The germline V gene encodes CDR1 SGHTA and CDR2 FQGNSA. Trimming took 5 bases from V and 4 from J; bases not matched to a gene: 8. DNA of the CDR3: TGTGCCAGCAGCACCAGGACAGGGGACGTCTATGGCTACACCTTC. Translation: CASSTRTGDVYGYTF.

The rearrangement joins TRBV4-1 to TRBJ2-1, with TRBD1 matching 9 bases. Germline lookup yields CDR1 MGHRA and CDR2 YSYEKL. The CDR3 is 18 amino acids. After removal of 0 bases from V and 5 bases from J, the junction contained 11 bases not matched to a gene. The CDR3, as DNA: TGCGCCAGCAGCCAAGATATGAGAACGGGACAGGGAAACAATGAGCAGTTCTTC. Translating gives CASSQDMRTGQGNNEQFF.

V usage is TRBV6-1 and J usage is TRBJ1-2, with 7 nucleotides matching TRBD1. Germline CDR1 reads MNHNS; CDR2 reads SASEGT. The CDR3 runs to 15 residues. V shed 2 bases, J shed 4 bases, and the junction held 7 bases outside the gene matches. Written as DNA, the CDR3 is TGTGCCAGCAGTGAAAGAGACAGGGAACGCTATGGCTACACCTTC. This encodes CASSERDRERYGYTF.

The gene calls are TRBV2 and TRBJ1-2, with 8 nucleotides matching TRBD1. V was pared by 5 bases and J by 10 bases, with 12 bases of the junction left unmatched. Germline V gene sequence: CDR1 SNHLY, CDR2 FYNNEI. The CDR3 consists of 14 residues. Written as DNA, the CDR3 is TGTGCCAGCAGTCCTATCCAGACAGGGGCCCCCTACACCTTC. This translates into CASSPIQTGAPYTF.

V is TRBV5-1 and J is TRBJ2-2; 7 bases agree with TRBD1. The ends lost 4 bases at V and 4 bases at J; junction bases unmatched: 7. The CDR3 has 15 amino acids. Germline V CDR1 and CDR2: SGHRS, YFSETQ. The CDR3 bases are TGCGCCAGCAGCACCGGGACAGTTCCCACCGGGGAGCTGTTTTTT. It translates to CASSTGTVPTGELFF. The variable domain in full, completed from reference TRBV5-1 and TRBJ2-2, reads KAGVTQTPRYLIKTRGQQVTLSCSPISGHRSVSWYQQTPGQGLQFLFEYFSETQRNKGNFPGRFSGRQFSNSRSEMNVSTLELGDSALYLCASSTGTVPTGELFFGEGSRLTVL.

V gene TRBV5-1 combines with J gene TRBJ2-1, with D possibly matching TRBD2 (6 bases). V lost 0 bases, J lost 2 bases, and 12 bases lay in between. Germline V gene data show CDR1 as SGHRS and CDR2 as YFSETQ. The CDR3 runs 16 residues. This CDR3 reads CASSLDSGGAYNEQFF. In DNA, the CDR3 is TGCGCCAGCAGCTTGGATTCCGGCGGGGCCTACAATGAGCAGTTCTTC.

The CDR3 DNA reads TGCGCCAGCAGCGGGACAGCTGCAACTAATGAAAAACTGTTTTTT. Translation gives CASSGTAATNEKLFF. The chain employs TRBV5-1 and TRBJ1-4; 7 bases are a match to TRBD1. CDR1 is SGHRS, CDR2 YFSETQ, per germline. V shed 4 bases and J 0 bases; nucleotides not matched to a gene: 3. CDR3 length: 15 amino acids.

The chain carries TRBV7-2 and TRBJ2-1; D unresolved. The length of the CDR3 is 13 residues. The germline CDR1 and CDR2 sequences are SGHTA and FQGNSA. V lost 0 bases, J lost 7 bases, and 7 bases lay in between. This chain's CDR3 is CASSLAGQNEQFF. CDR3 coding DNA: TGTGCCAGCAGCTTAGCGGGCCAGAATGAGCAGTTCTTC.